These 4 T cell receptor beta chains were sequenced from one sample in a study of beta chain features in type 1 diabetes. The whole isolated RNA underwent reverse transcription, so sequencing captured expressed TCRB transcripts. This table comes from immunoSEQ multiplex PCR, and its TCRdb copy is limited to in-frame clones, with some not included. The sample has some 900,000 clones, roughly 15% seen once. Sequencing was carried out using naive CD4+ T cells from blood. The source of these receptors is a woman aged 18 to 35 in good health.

The CDR3 loop reads CASSRATLAKNIQYF. In nucleotides, the CDR3 is TGTGCCAGCTCCCGAGCGACCTTAGCCAAAAACATTCAGTACTTC. The chain links TRBV11-1 to TRBJ2-4, with D unclear. Trimming stripped 8 bases from V and 0 bases from J, with 14 bases between. CDR1 SGHAT and CDR2 FQDESV come from the germline V gene (reference sequence). The CDR3 extends over 15 amino acids.

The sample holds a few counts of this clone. The CDR3 region has the DNA TGTGCCAGCAGCTTAGCCTTGGGACAGGGAGACTCTGGGGCCAACGTCCTGACTTTC. This sequence encodes CASSLALGQGDSGANVLTF. This chain links TRBV7-6 with TRBJ2-6; 9 bases fit TRBD1. V lost 0 bases, J lost 0 bases, and 6 bases stayed unmatched. The germline CDR1 and CDR2 sequences are SGHVS and FNYEAQ. This CDR3 comprises 19 residues.

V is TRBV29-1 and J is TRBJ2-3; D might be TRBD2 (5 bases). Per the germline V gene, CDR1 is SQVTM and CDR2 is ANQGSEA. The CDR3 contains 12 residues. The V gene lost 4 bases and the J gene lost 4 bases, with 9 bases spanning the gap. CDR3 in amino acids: CSVVGVADTQYF. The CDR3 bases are TGCAGCGTTGTCGGGGTCGCAGATACGCAGTATTTT.

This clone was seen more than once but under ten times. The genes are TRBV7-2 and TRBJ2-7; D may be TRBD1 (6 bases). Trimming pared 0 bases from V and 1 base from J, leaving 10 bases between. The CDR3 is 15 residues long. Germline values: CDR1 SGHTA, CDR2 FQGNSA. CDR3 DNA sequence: TGTGCCAGCAGCTTAGCTGGGGGCGCTTCCTACGAGCAGTACTTC. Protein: CASSLAGGASYEQYF.